The rows below give T cell receptor beta chains drawn from one sample of a study of T cells in Graves' hyperthyroidism and ophthalmopathy. Using its own MiXCR run on the multiplex PCR reads, TCRdb lists one record per CDR3 protein. Altogether about 520,000 distinct CDR3 sequences are present, around a quarter being singletons, with the ten largest covering about 11%. Input material: blood. Receptors originate from a woman in her twenties or thirties with Graves' ophthalmopathy. CDR3s leave out the opening cysteine and the closing phenylalanine or tryptophan. Fields, in order: CDR3 length, D gene, V gene, CDR3 protein. D genes are given only for firm matches.

11	NA	TRBV29-1	SVAGPVNTEAF
12	NA	TRBV18	ASSPLYSEETQY
10	NA	TRBV7-2	ASSLPPTEAF
13	NA	TRBV18	ASSPQGGGQETQY
13	NA	TRBV5-1	ASSPRLGSARGYT
12	NA	TRBV12-3/TRBV12-4	ASTEGDYGTEAF
12	NA	TRBV10-3	AISEGTDNQPQH
12	NA	TRBV6-1	ASSEISGNTEAF
12	NA	TRBV19	ATSGWENTGELF
12	NA	TRBV6-1	ASRQDGGGQPQH
13	NA	TRBV7-2	ASSSRLSSSYEQY
10	NA	TRBV20-1	SGADPGTEAF
12	NA	TRBV24-1	ATSDHPPNTEAF
13	TRBD2	TRBV5-1	ASSGGLAETYEQY
10	NA	TRBV12-3/TRBV12-4	ASRQKGGEAF
12	NA	TRBV20-1	SARVGASNQPQH
13	NA	TRBV6-5	ASSYEGGASYEQY